This T cell receptor beta chain was profiled in a study of cytomegalovirus exposure and HLA in healthy donors. About the research overall: A subsequent analysis reported that the 120 or so validation repertoires were produced on the same platform that had also been used for the 666 first-cohort repertoires. General observations from the study: Rarity marked most TCR sequences, yet some public TCRs occurred in many donors. Altogether, 150 to 200 TCR beta chains were recorded as cytomegalovirus-associated.

Concerning this clone itself: Its specificity is unknown.

This table comes from immunoSEQ multiplex PCR, and its TCRdb copy is limited to in-frame clones, with some not included. The sample lists around 150,000 clones; approximately 90% were seen once. The donors formed part of the 120-subject validation cohort, distinct from the roughly 620-subject first cohort. CDR1 SGHNT and CDR2 YYREEE come from the germline V gene (reference sequence). Trimming cost V 4 bases and J 2 bases; bases outside gene matches: 7. CDR3 size: 15 residues. V is TRBV5-4 and J is TRBJ2-7; 9 bases are shared with TRBD2. The TCR originated in a man aged 18 to 30 in good health and CMV-seronegative. Source material: PBMCs. The CDR3, as DNA: TGTGCCAGCAGCGTCTCTAGCGGGGTTACCTACGAGCAGTACTTC. As protein: CASSVSSGVTYEQYF.